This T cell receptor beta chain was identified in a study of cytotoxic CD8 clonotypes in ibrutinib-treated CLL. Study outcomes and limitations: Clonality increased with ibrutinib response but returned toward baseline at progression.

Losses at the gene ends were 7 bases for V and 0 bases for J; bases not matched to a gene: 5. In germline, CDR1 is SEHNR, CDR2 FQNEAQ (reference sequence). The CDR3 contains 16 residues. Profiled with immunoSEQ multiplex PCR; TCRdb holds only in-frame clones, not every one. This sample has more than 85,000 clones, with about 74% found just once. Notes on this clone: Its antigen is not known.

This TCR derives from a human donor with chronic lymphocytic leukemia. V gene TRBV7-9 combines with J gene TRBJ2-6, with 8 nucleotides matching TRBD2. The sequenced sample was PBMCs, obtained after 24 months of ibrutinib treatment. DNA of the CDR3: TGTGCCAGCACCCAACGGGGGGGCTCTGGGGCCAACGTCCTGACTTTC. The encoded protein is CASTQRGGSGANVLTF.